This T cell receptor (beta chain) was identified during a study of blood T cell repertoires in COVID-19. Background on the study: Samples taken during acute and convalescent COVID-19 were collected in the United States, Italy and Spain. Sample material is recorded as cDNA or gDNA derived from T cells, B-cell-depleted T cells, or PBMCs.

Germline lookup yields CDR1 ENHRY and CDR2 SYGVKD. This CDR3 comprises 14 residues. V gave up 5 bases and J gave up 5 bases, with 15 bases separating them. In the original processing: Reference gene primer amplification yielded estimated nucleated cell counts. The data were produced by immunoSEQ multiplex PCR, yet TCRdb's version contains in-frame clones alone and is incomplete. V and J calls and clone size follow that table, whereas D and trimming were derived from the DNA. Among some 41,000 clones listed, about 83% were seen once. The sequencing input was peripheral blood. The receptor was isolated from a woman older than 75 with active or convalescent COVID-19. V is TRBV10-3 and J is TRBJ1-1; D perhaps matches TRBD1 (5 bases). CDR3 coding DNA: TGTGCCATCAGTCCCTGGGGGGAAGGGACTGAAGCTTTCTTT. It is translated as CAISPWGEGTEAFF.